One sample yielded the 20 T cell receptor beta chains listed below, sequenced in a study of memory CD4+ T cells and cytomegalovirus serostatus. Clones were sequenced by immunoSEQ multiplex PCR, and TCRdb holds only the in-frame ones, with some missing. Of under 100,000 clones listed, 65% to 85% are singletons. The sort gate was single viable CD3+CD4+CD8-CD45RO+ cells for memory CD4+ T cells. Sample: memory CD4+ T cells from blood. These receptors all stem from an adult in good health and CMV-seronegative.

As regards this clone: The same CDR3 also results from other DNA sequences found in this sample. The V call is TRBV7-9, the J call TRBJ2-7; 8 bases line up with TRBD1. The CDR3 is 14 amino acids. Germline trimming cut 4 bases from V and 2 bases from J; bases unmatched to any gene: 4. CDR1 is SEHNR, CDR2 FQNEAQ, per germline (reference sequence). CDR3 protein: CASSWGTGAYEQYF. DNA of the CDR3: TGTGCCAGCAGCTGGGGGACAGGCGCCTACGAGCAGTACTTC.

The gene calls are TRBV11-2 and TRBJ1-1; 8 bases match TRBD1. The CDR3 is 17 residues long. The trim removed 1 base at V and 1 base at J, leaving 8 bases unmatched. CDR1 and CDR2 from the germline V gene are SGHAT and FQNNGV. CDR3 amino acids: CASSLVGIQGANTEAFF. DNA for the CDR3: TGTGCCAGCAGCTTAGTTGGGATTCAGGGGGCGAACACTGAAGCTTTCTTT.

This chain connects TRBV27 to TRBJ1-1; D is possibly TRBD1 (5 bases). The CDR3 length is 15 residues. The V end was cut by 3 bases, the J end by 0 bases, with 11 bases between. Germline-derived CDR1 and CDR2 are MNHEY and SMNVEV (reference sequence). CDR3 region: CASSFGVRVNTEAFF. CDR3 nucleotide sequence: TGTGCCAGCAGTTTCGGGGTCAGGGTGAACACTGAAGCTTTCTTT.

Comments on this clone: Germline and junction disagree at one end, which may indicate a read error. The gene calls are TRBV2 and TRBJ1-1, with 9 nucleotides matching TRBD1. CDR3 length equals 12 residues. Germline V gene lookup returns CDR1 SNHLY and CDR2 FYNNEI. This chain's CDR3 is CASSFYRGPSPF. DNA for the CDR3: TGTGCCAGCAGCTTCTACAGGGGGCCGTCCCCGTTT.

The rearrangement uses TRBV5-6 and TRBJ1-1; 7 nucleotides line up with TRBD1. Looked up from germline, CDR1 is SGHDT and CDR2 is YYEEEE. The CDR3 consists of 14 residues. J gave up 12 bases and V 2 bases, and 13 bases lay outside the gene matches. DNA of the CDR3: TGTGCCAGCAGCTTTTTATCACAGGGGAGGCGGTCTTTCTTT. It is translated as CASSFLSQGRRSFF.

The CDR3 spells CASCSVVSNQPQHF. In nucleotides, the CDR3 is TGTGCCAGTTGTTCGGTAGTTAGCAATCAGCCCCAGCATTTT. The chain carries TRBV19 and TRBJ1-5; D not certain. V shed 8 bases and J shed 0 bases, with 11 bases lying between them. The CDR3 contains 14 residues. CDR1 is LNHDA and CDR2 is SQIVND in the germline V gene (reference sequence).

The chain carries TRBV18 and TRBJ2-5; 8 positions match TRBD1. The CDR3 sequence is 15 residues long. Trimming took 6 bases from V and 4 from J; bases not matched to a gene: 10. CDR1 is KGHSH, CDR2 LQKENI, per germline. This CDR3 reads CASSPGQVLRETQYF. CDR3 nucleotide sequence: TGTGCCAGCTCTCCGGGACAGGTTTTGAGAGAGACCCAGTACTTC.

In this sample, this clone turned up once. This chain connects TRBV7-9 to TRBJ2-7; no definite D call. Trimming pared 5 bases from V and 2 bases from J, leaving 13 bases between. This CDR3 has 14 residues. Germline-derived CDR1 and CDR2 are SEHNR and FQNEAQ (reference sequence). For the CDR3, the DNA is TGTGCCAGCAGCCCTCCGGGTTCGACCTACGAGCAGTACTTC. This codes for CASSPPGSTYEQYF.

The chain couples TRBV28 to TRBJ2-7; weak D call: TRBD1 (6 bases). CDR1 is MDHEN, CDR2 SYDVKM, per germline. This CDR3 has 12 amino acids. V was shortened by 5 bases and J by 2 bases, with 7 bases between the two germline ends. CDR3 amino acids: CASSNRAYEQYF. DNA for the CDR3: TGTGCCAGCAGTAACAGGGCCTACGAGCAGTACTTC.

The rearrangement links TRBV4-1 to TRBJ2-6; 10 bases line up with TRBD1. The V gene end was trimmed by 1 base and the J gene end by 2 bases; junction bases not matched to a gene: 5. The germline gives CDR1 MGHRA, CDR2 YSYEKL. The CDR3 has 18 residues. CDR3 coding DNA: TGCGCCAGCAGCCAAGGAGGGACAGGGGAAACTGGGGCCAACGTCCTGACTTTC. Amino acid sequence: CASSQGGTGETGANVLTF.

The rearrangement links TRBV6-1 to TRBJ2-1, with 8 bases identical to TRBD1. The CDR3 totals 15 residues. The V gene's germline CDR1 is MNHNS and CDR2 SASEGT. V trimming: 6 bases; J trimming: 4 bases; junction bases outside the gene matches: 8. Here the CDR3 reads CASRPRDRSYNEQFF. In nucleotides, the CDR3 is TGTGCCAGCAGACCCCGGGACAGGTCGTACAATGAGCAGTTCTTC.

The V and J genes are TRBV5-4 and TRBJ2-2, with D possibly matching TRBD1 (5 bases). Germline values: CDR1 SGHNT, CDR2 YYREEE (reference sequence). The CDR3 contains 14 residues. V was cut by 4 bases and J by 5 bases, with 12 bases left in between. CDR3 sequence: CASSPDTRTGELFF. Written as DNA, the CDR3 is TGTGCCAGCAGCCCGGACACGAGAACCGGGGAGCTGTTTTTT.

V and J are TRBV7-3 and TRBJ1-2; maybe TRBD1 (5 bases). V was cut by 1 base and J by 4 bases, with 13 bases left in between. Germline V lookup: CDR1 SGHTA, CDR2 FQGTGA. The CDR3 runs to 15 residues. The CDR3 here is CASSLNGGRGYGYTF. The CDR3, as DNA: TGTGCCAGCAGCTTAAATGGGGGAAGAGGCTATGGCTACACCTTC.

The chain combines TRBV7-2 with TRBJ1-2, with a possible D match to TRBD1 (5 bases). From germline, CDR1 is SGHTA and CDR2 FQGNSA. V lost 2 bases to trimming and J lost 4 bases, with 17 bases between them. This CDR3 comprises 16 residues. CDR3: CASSLYPQGQGYGYTF. The CDR3 nucleotides read TGTGCCAGCAGCTTATATCCGCAGGGTCAAGGCTATGGCTACACCTTC.

This clone was counted a few times. The chain uses TRBV25-1 and TRBJ1-1; 10 bases match TRBD1. Germline V gene sequence: CDR1 MGHDK, CDR2 SYGVNS. Trimming took 7 bases from V and 5 from J; bases not matched to a gene: 4. The CDR3 contains 13 residues. As DNA, the CDR3 is TGTGCCAGCATTAGACAGGGGGCTACTGAAGCTTTCTTT. It specifies CASIRQGATEAFF.

The chain combines TRBV9 with TRBJ1-1, with 7 bases fitting TRBD1. Germline CDR1 and CDR2: SGDLS and YYNGEE. The CDR3 loop spans 14 amino acids. V shed 6 bases and J 4 bases; nucleotides not matched to a gene: 9. The CDR3 DNA sequence: TGTGCCAGCACCAAATCAGGGGGGGGCACTGAAGCTTTCTTT. It translates to CASTKSGGGTEAFF.

This chain links TRBV6-5 with TRBJ1-5; no reliable D call. Per the germline V gene, CDR1 is MNHEY and CDR2 is SVGAGI. The CDR3 is made up of 14 amino acids. V was clipped by 6 bases and J by 5 bases, with 14 bases between them. The CDR3: CASSQEGRYQPQHF. As DNA, the CDR3 is TGTGCCAGCAGCCAGGAGGGCAGATATCAGCCCCAGCATTTT.

The genes are TRBV5-4 and TRBJ2-7, with no clear D. The CDR3 is 13 residues long. V dropped 2 bases and J dropped 9 bases, with 15 bases sitting between them. Germline CDR1 and CDR2: SGHNT and YYREEE (reference sequence). CDR3 bases: TGTGCCAGCAGCTTAGACGGAACCTTGGGGCAGTACTTC. Translation: CASSLDGTLGQYF.

As to this clone: The same CDR3 can be traced to other DNA sequences in this sample. The CDR3 here is CASSFYNEQFF. CDR3 DNA: TGTGCCAGCAGCTTCTACAATGAGCAGTTCTTC. The rearrangement uses TRBV7-2 and TRBJ2-1; no reliable D call. The length of the CDR3 is 11 residues. Germline CDR1 and CDR2: SGHTA and FQGNSA. V was shortened by 3 bases and J by 3 bases, with 0 bases between the two germline ends.

The chain links TRBV20-1 to TRBJ2-7, with unresolved D. CDR3 length: 11 residues. V lost 5 bases and J lost 6, with 11 bases in between. CDR1 and CDR2 (germline): DFQATT, SNEGSKA (reference sequence). The CDR3 reads CSAPLFAEQYF. The DNA of the CDR3 is TGCAGTGCTCCCTTATTCGCCGAGCAGTACTTC.